Shown below are 20 T cell receptor beta chains from a single sample sequenced in a study of T cell responses to AZD1222 COVID-19 vaccine. The protocol was immunoSEQ multiplex PCR, while the TCRdb copy is restricted to in-frame clones and leaves out a portion. The sample records about 180,000 clones, approximately 92% being singletons. Here the sequenced sample was peripheral blood, taken 28 days after the second dose of the MenACWY control vaccine. The origin of the receptors is an adult who received the MenACWY meningococcal vaccine as a control.

The V call is TRBV5-1, the J call TRBJ1-5; perhaps TRBD1 as D (6 bases). Germline CDR1 reads SGHRS; CDR2 reads YFSETQ. The germline V and J ends were trimmed by 3 bases and 0 bases, with 13 bases remaining between them. CDR3 length equals 16 residues. CDR3 in amino acids: CASSSGRGGSNQPQHF. CDR3 sequence (DNA): TGCGCCAGCAGCTCGGGCAGGGGTGGTAGCAATCAGCCCCAGCATTTT.

This clone was counted a single time. The J gene is TRBJ1-2, the V gene TRBV7-2, with TRBD1 identical over 9 bases. This CDR3 has 16 residues. The junction had 12 bases not matched to a gene; V was cut back by 4 bases and J by 6 bases. Germline loops: CDR1 SGHTA, CDR2 FQGNSA. Here the CDR3 reads CASSSSHQGTGNGYTF. In DNA form, the CDR3 reads TGTGCCAGCAGCTCATCCCACCAGGGGACAGGGAATGGCTACACCTTC.

The genes are TRBV6-1 and TRBJ2-3, with 12 bases fitting TRBD2. V was clipped by 2 bases and J by 4 bases; unmatched bases: 1. CDR3 size: 15 residues. Germline lookup yields CDR1 MNHNS and CDR2 SASEGT. CDR3 protein: CASSELAGGPDTQYF. The CDR3 DNA is TGTGCCAGCAGTGAACTAGCGGGGGGGCCAGATACGCAGTATTTT.

The rearrangement uses TRBV4-1 and TRBJ2-7; 7 nucleotides match TRBD1. The junction had 6 bases not matched to a gene; V was cut back by 4 bases and J by 0 bases. CDR1 and CDR2 (germline): MGHRA, YSYEKL. This CDR3 spans 15 amino acids. The CDR3 spells CASSPSGQLSYEQYF. The CDR3 DNA reads TGCGCCAGCAGCCCATCGGGACAGCTCTCCTACGAGCAGTACTTC.

The rearrangement links TRBV6-5 to TRBJ1-2; the D is unclear. V lost 6 bases to trimming and J lost 2 bases, with 10 bases between them. Germline values: CDR1 MNHEY, CDR2 SVGAGI. The CDR3 has 13 amino acids. The CDR3 spells CASSSGKNYGYTF. The CDR3 DNA is TGTGCCAGCAGCTCGGGGAAAAACTATGGCTACACCTTC.

Only a few counts were recorded for this clone. The genes are TRBV7-2 and TRBJ2-7, with no clear D. There are 11 residues in the CDR3. The germline CDR1 and CDR2 sequences are SGHTA and FQGNSA. Trimming left V 2 bases short and J 3 bases short, with 2 bases between. The CDR3 DNA is TGTGCCAGCAGCTTATACTACGAGCAGTACTTC. Translating gives CASSLYYEQYF.

The chain couples TRBV2 to TRBJ1-1, with D possibly matching TRBD1 (6 bases). CDR3 size: 14 residues. Germline CDR1 and CDR2: SNHLY and FYNNEI. With 7 bases removed from V and 2 bases from J, the gap between germline ends came to 14 bases. CDR3 loop: CASTVGGGNTEAFF. The CDR3 nucleotides are TGTGCCAGCACCGTGGGAGGGGGTAACACTGAAGCTTTCTTT. The whole variable domain, remainder taken from reference TRBV2 and TRBJ1-1, is EPEVTQTPSHQVTQMGQEVILRCVPISNHLYFYWYRQILGQKVEFLVSFYNNEISEKSEIFDDQFSVERPDGSNFTLKIRSTKLEDSAMYFCASTVGGGNTEAFFGQGTRLTVV.

This rearrangement joins TRBV2 to TRBJ1-4, with D unresolved. Trimming cost V 3 bases and J 6 bases, with 14 bases left between them. The CDR3 is 15 amino acids. Germline V gives CDR1 SNHLY, CDR2 FYNNEI. This chain's CDR3 is CASSEGNVQHEKLFF. The CDR3 DNA sequence: TGTGCCAGCAGTGAGGGTAACGTCCAACATGAAAAACTGTTTTTT.

The V and J genes are TRBV7-9 and TRBJ1-1, with 8 bases matching TRBD1. The junction had 12 bases not matched to a gene; V was cut back by 5 bases and J by 4 bases. This CDR3 contains 16 residues. CDR1 is SEHNR and CDR2 is FQNEAQ in the germline V gene (reference sequence). CDR3 region: CASSGSTGEGSTEAFF. The CDR3 DNA reads as TGTGCCAGCAGCGGGTCGACAGGGGAGGGGAGCACTGAAGCTTTCTTT.

The rearrangement joins TRBV7-2 to TRBJ1-2; the D gene is possibly TRBD1 (6 bases). CDR1 SGHTA and CDR2 FQGNSA come from the germline V gene. Between the trimmed V and J ends, which lost 5 bases and 4 bases, there was a span of 17 bases. The CDR3 runs to 15 residues. The CDR3 region has the DNA TGTGCCAGCAGCCCGGGCCCGGGACAAGTCTATGGCTACACCTTC. This sequence encodes CASSPGPGQVYGYTF.

This chain joins TRBV6-6 and TRBJ1-1; D is unresolved. Trimming stripped 4 bases from V and 1 base from J, with 7 bases between. The CDR3 spans 13 residues. The V gene's germline CDR1 is MNHNY and CDR2 SVGAGI (reference sequence). The chain's CDR3 is CASSSPTNTEAFF. The CDR3, as DNA: TGTGCCAGCAGTTCCCCAACGAACACTGAAGCTTTCTTT.

V gene TRBV6-5 combines with J gene TRBJ2-1, with 7 bases aligning to TRBD2. CDR1 is MNHEY, CDR2 SVGAGI, per germline. After removal of 11 bases from V and 8 bases from J, the junction contained 6 bases not matched to a gene. This CDR3 is 11 amino acids long. For the CDR3, the DNA is TGTGCCGCCCAGACTAGCTATGAGCAGTTCTTC. This translates into CAAQTSYEQFF.

The genes are TRBV6-4 and TRBJ1-6, with 10 bases identical to TRBD1. The V segment lost 6 bases and the J segment 9 bases; nucleotides outside the gene matches: 5. Germline CDR1 MRHNA, CDR2 SNTAGT. The CDR3 is 14 amino acids. The CDR3 is CASSVGQGISPLHF. In DNA, the CDR3 is TGTGCCAGCAGCGTGGGACAGGGGATTTCACCCCTCCACTTT.

The V gene is TRBV28, the J gene TRBJ1-3; the D is unclear. Germline V gene lookup returns CDR1 MDHEN and CDR2 SYDVKM. V lost 5 bases and J lost 0, with 11 bases in between. This CDR3 is 15 amino acids long. This chain's CDR3 is CASSPDTSSGNTIYF. CDR3 coding DNA: TGTGCCAGCAGTCCCGACACCAGCTCTGGAAACACCATATATTTT. The variable domain in full, with the rest retrieved from reference TRBV28 and TRBJ1-3, is DVKVTQSSRYLVKRTGEKVFLECVQDMDHENMFWYRQDPGLGLRLIYFSYDVKMKEKGDIPEGYSVSREKKERFSLILESASTNQTSMYLCASSPDTSSGNTIYFGEGSWLTVV.

The genes are TRBV10-3 and TRBJ2-1; D is perhaps TRBD2 (7 bases). Trimming took 2 bases from V and 5 from J, leaving 13 bases between them. Germline loops: CDR1 ENHRY, CDR2 SYGVKD. CDR3 length equals 15 residues. CDR3 nucleotides: TGTGCCATCAGTGAGGGTGGAGGGGGGGACAATGAGCAGTTCTTC. Its translation is CAISEGGGGDNEQFF.

The rearrangement links TRBV19 to TRBJ2-1; TRBD1 agrees at 7 bases. The CDR3 has 16 residues. Germline lookup yields CDR1 LNHDA and CDR2 SQIVND (reference sequence). Trimming removed 2 bases from V and 1 base from J; junction bases left unmatched: 5. The CDR3 sequence is CASSIQGDLSYNEQFF. The CDR3 DNA is TGTGCCAGTAGTATACAGGGGGATTTATCCTACAATGAGCAGTTCTTC.

The V and J genes are TRBV7-2 and TRBJ2-7; 8 bases fit TRBD1. CDR3 size: 13 residues. Germline values: CDR1 SGHTA, CDR2 FQGNSA. V dropped 6 bases and J dropped 4; count of bases not matched to a gene: 5. CDR3 region: CASSAGGPYEQYF. CDR3 bases: TGTGCCAGCAGTGCAGGGGGCCCGTACGAGCAGTACTTC.

The genes are TRBV5-5 and TRBJ2-2; the D is unclear. The V gene lost 0 bases and the J gene lost 6 bases, with 6 bases spanning the gap. The CDR3 is 13 amino acids. Germline V lookup: CDR1 SGHKS, CDR2 YYEKEE (reference sequence). CDR3 sequence reads: CASSLADSGELFF. CDR3 nucleotides: TGTGCCAGCAGCTTGGCTGACTCCGGGGAGCTGTTTTTT.

The rearrangement joins TRBV6-5 to TRBJ1-2, with a weak D call TRBD1 (6 bases). CDR1 is MNHEY, CDR2 SVGAGI, per germline. The ends were cut back, 5 bases at V and 5 bases at J, with 15 bases in the middle. The CDR3 consists of 14 residues. The CDR3 here is CASSPVQGRYGYTF. The DNA of the CDR3 is TGTGCCAGCAGTCCTGTACAGGGAAGATATGGCTACACCTTC.

The chain is built from TRBV19 and TRBJ2-1, with D perhaps matching TRBD2 (5 bases). The CDR3 is 15 residues long. Germline V gene data show CDR1 as LNHDA and CDR2 as SQIVND (reference sequence). V lost 5 bases, J lost 0 bases, and 11 bases lay in between. As DNA, the CDR3 is TGTGCCAGTAGTGAGGACTTAAGCTCCTACAATGAGCAGTTCTTC. Translation gives CASSEDLSSYNEQFF.